This TCR beta chain was identified in a study of T and B cells in COVID-19 patients (dated by TCRdb to about 2020). For context, the study as a whole: Using TRB and IGH repertoire sequencing of peripheral blood, the study characterized adaptive immunity in COVID-19 patients who had active infection or had recovered. As many as 9 follow-up blood samples were taken per patient, and some of the samples covered different disease stages within the same individual. Repertoire analyses used an age-matched reference group of roughly 39 healthy donors who were negative for COVID-19 antibodies as the comparison. Comorbidities linked to unfavorable COVID-19 outcome were present in about 90% of the roughly 20 patients in the active-infection cohort. The TCR and BCR sequence repository comprised approximately 39 patients and 69 time points, with over 8 million TCR sequences analysed. Because samples were available both during active disease and after recovery, a couple of patients were counted in both the recovered and the active cohorts. Median age was approximately 35 years in the recovered cohort versus approximately 63 years in the active-infection cohort. In the active-infection cohort, three fifths of the roughly 20 patients were critically ill and required mechanical ventilation or ECMO. A recovered cohort was made up of about 18 patients contributing roughly 20 samples, mostly after mild to moderate COVID-19 managed as outpatients.

Sequencer: Illumina MiSeq. Multiplex PCR with BIOMED2 TRB-A/B primer pools was used to amplify TRB rearrangements. Illumina-compatible adapters and 7-nucleotide sample barcodes were attached to the amplicons through two consecutive PCRs. Phusion HS II polymerase was used for all library PCRs. Amplicons were gel-purified with the NucleoSpin Gel and PCR Clean-up kit, quantified on Qubit, and pooled at around 4 nM. Amplicon pool quality was checked on an Agilent 2100 Bioanalyzer before Illumina next-generation sequencing. The published analysis was carried out like this. Annotation of TRB rearrangements was performed with MiXCR 3.0.8 using the default MiXCR reference library. Non-productive reads and sequences with fewer than 2 reads were removed, and each unique CDR3 nucleotide sequence was counted as one clone. Clonality, diversity, richness and V-J gene usage were calculated in R 3.5.1. GLIPH2 was used to cluster TCRs based on CDR3 similarity, and OLGA was used to calculate the generation probabilities. Only GLIPH2 clusters containing at least four unique TCR clonotypes present in at least three individuals were kept. TCRdb trimmed the raw reads at Q25, called clones with MiXCR and kept productive beta chains. Here each entry gathers all rows of one CDR3 protein and keeps the most common genes and DNA. TCRdb's processing, not the authors', yielded these V and J calls. This sample has 8,000 to 10,000 distinct CDR3 sequences in its table, and roughly 31% of those were observed once. In total, the top ten clones hold 20% to 25% of the sample.

Concerning this clonotype: It has no known antigen specificity. A junction boundary mismatches the germline segment, possibly from a read error.

Genomic DNA extracted from blood, in amounts of roughly 250-500 ng, served as the starting material for amplifying TRB repertoires. The full study reports these points: The reported TCR clusters were stated to require prospective validation before clinical use. Strongly skewed TRBV/TRBJ gene usage was reported in patients with COVID-19. The cohort was considered too small for HLA contributions to COVID-19 susceptibility or severity to be assessed. Blood samples from mildly ill patients during symptoms and early samples from severe cases were scarce. Specific T cell subsets (CD4+/Treg/CD8+) and sorted SARS-CoV-2-responsive or tetramer+ T cells had not yet been sequenced, with those experiments still ongoing. In active COVID-19, TRB repertoires were highly clonal, while at recovery, diversity and richness increased above the levels seen in healthy donors. A total of 2,331 exclusive TCR clusters, including some 31 low-pGen clusters, were found in the recovered cohort.

According to the germline V gene (reference sequence), CDR1 reads MNHEY and CDR2 reads SMNVEV. The CDR3 spans 15 residues, from the cysteine through the phenylalanine. CDR3 DNA is the only sequence kept; it has 45 bases, read in frame from the first base. The chain links TRBV27 with TRBJ2-5; 12 central bases correspond to TRBD2. Sequences were obtained from blood. The sequence derives from a human donor who had recovered from COVID-19. The nucleotide sequence reads TGTGCCAGCAGTGGGGGACTAGCGGGCCAAGGGACCCAGTACTTC. This yields the protein CASSGGLAGQGTQYF.